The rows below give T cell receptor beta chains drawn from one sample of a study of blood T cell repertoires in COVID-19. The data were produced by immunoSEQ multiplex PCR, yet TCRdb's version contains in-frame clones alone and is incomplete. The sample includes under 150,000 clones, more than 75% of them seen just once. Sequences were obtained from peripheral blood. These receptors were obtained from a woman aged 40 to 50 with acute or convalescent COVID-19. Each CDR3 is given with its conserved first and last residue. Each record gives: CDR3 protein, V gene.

CDR3 protein: CASSQGDSGGYTF; V gene: TRBV18
CDR3 protein: CSAGLRNGRDEQFF; V gene: TRBV29-1
CDR3 protein: CASSLAGSYNEQFF; V gene: TRBV18
CDR3 protein: CAWSVAEKLFF; V gene: TRBV30
CDR3 protein: CASSLGPLETDTQYF; V gene: TRBV5-1
CDR3 protein: CASSYLGRQGANYGYTF; V gene: TRBV27
CDR3 protein: CASSSFPGQGLHYGYTF; V gene: TRBV7-2
CDR3 protein: CASSYLGQREQYF; V gene: TRBV6-2/TRBV6-3
CDR3 protein: CASSQGLLTSGGVETQYF; V gene: TRBV4-3
CDR3 protein: CASSPGQFMNTEAFF; V gene: TRBV18
CDR3 protein: CASSSLPTSVADTQYF; V gene: TRBV5-4
CDR3 protein: CASSLGQGNYEQYF; V gene: TRBV5-1
CDR3 protein: CASSPTLSGLGYNEQFF; V gene: TRBV7-9
CDR3 protein: CASSFVGGSEQYF; V gene: TRBV12-3/TRBV12-4
CDR3 protein: CASKVGGNYGYTF; V gene: TRBV19
CDR3 protein: CASSLGTSGPTDTQYF; V gene: TRBV5-1
CDR3 protein: CASSFNYGGLSYNEQFF; V gene: TRBV13
CDR3 protein: CASSSTRFNEQFF; V gene: TRBV7-2
CDR3 protein: CASSTPPLAGGFNEQYF; V gene: TRBV19
CDR3 protein: CASSWDSYGSPLHF; V gene: TRBV11-3
CDR3 protein: CASRENRGLAYGYTF; V gene: TRBV27
CDR3 protein: CASSLERGEAFF; V gene: TRBV11-1
CDR3 protein: CSVEDIRGSAYGYTF; V gene: TRBV29-1
CDR3 protein: CASSLHTDTQYF; V gene: TRBV7-9
CDR3 protein: CAISELGAEQYF; V gene: TRBV10-3
CDR3 protein: CASRRQVSNEKLFF; V gene: TRBV7-8